This T cell receptor beta chain was sequenced in a study of blood T cell repertoires in COVID-19. The CDR3 spans 14 residues. V lost 1 base and J 1 base, leaving 6 bases between the germline ends. Germline V gene data show CDR1 as MGHRA and CDR2 as YSYEKL. Sequencing was performed with immunoSEQ multiplex PCR; in TCRdb, only in-frame clones are kept and a portion is missing. The repertoire holds approximately 180,000 clones, with roughly 87% as singletons. The sample comprised peripheral blood. The chain couples TRBV4-1 to TRBJ2-3; weak D call: TRBD2 (6 bases). The clonotype was recovered from a man in his 60s with active or convalescent COVID-19. The CDR3 DNA follows: TGCGCCAGCAGCCAAGCGGGGGGCACAGATACGCAGTATTTT. Amino acid sequence: CASSQAGGTDTQYF.